Reported below is one T cell receptor (beta chain). In its sample, this clone was seen once. Its antigen has not been determined. Base qualities were left out, and no much larger clone turns up one base away. The entry originates in a study of T cell responses to AZD1222 COVID-19 vaccine listed by TCRdb under 2021. For context, the study as a whole: AZD1222 recipients given second doses at about 4 weeks or at about 12 weeks were pooled, since spike-specific TCR depth and breadth were not found to differ between the two schedules. A total of under 250 trial participants underwent TCR sequencing, of whom nearly 210 had received two doses of AZD1222 and about 25 had received two doses of the MenACWY control vaccine. Enrollment into the trials was organized by age into subgroups of 18-55, 56-69 and 70-plus years, and those subgroups contained roughly 150, 30 and 60 TCR-sequenced participants, respectively. What the authors observed across the whole study: Because no samples from the day 14 peak response were available, repertoires could be characterized only after the peak T cell response. After two AZD1222 doses, both the breadth and the depth of spike-specific TCRs were significantly higher than at day 0 and than in MenACWY recipients. CD4 TCRs associated with the vaccine covered the entire spike protein, and the dominant responses were in regions 160-218 and 743-854. Participants were mostly white British, with more females than males. The authors suggested clonal diversity may have been underestimated. Reportedly, almost half of the unique spike-specific TCRs recognized epitopes lying outside the regions that are mutated in the B.1.351 and B.1.1.7 variants. The 56-69-year group was small, and its depth increase did not reach significance, likely because of low power. Conclusions about previously exposed vaccinees were limited because only five to seven AZD1222 recipients were SARS-CoV-2 seropositive at baseline.

In light of the paper, this sample's time point label describes: baseline before first vaccination. Vaccinee samples were obtained from the UK trials COV001 and COV002, which included a single-blind randomized controlled phase 2/3 trial of AZD1222 (ChAdOx1 nCoV-19) in healthy adults. For TCRbeta chain sequencing, PBMC samples from trial participants were taken at day 0 and at day 28 after the second dose. The CDR3 regions of human TCRbeta chains were subjected to immunosequencing. Regarding the original processing steps: Repertoire TCRs were checked for matches against a reference library of SARS-CoV-2-specific TCRs that had been generated using the MIRA antigen-specificity platform. Breadth was defined as the fraction of unique TCRs that were SARS-CoV-2-associated. Depth was defined as the fraction of total T cells that were SARS-CoV-2-associated. Each spike-specific TCR was assigned to its reactive spike region and to a CD4 or CD8 class using the MIRA data. Log10-transformed breadth and depth values were compared by one-way ANOVA with Sidak's multiple comparisons tests. The table comes from immuneACCESS by way of TCRdb, which keeps in-frame sequences with V and J called. Part of the clones is missing from these tables; in studies checked, under half for an unresolved V gene and the rest for unknown reasons. For V, J and clone size, that table is used; D and trimming come from the DNA. A total of 95,000 to 150,000 clones appear in this sample, roughly nine tenths of them only once. The ten largest clonotypes hold approximately 2.4% of the sample.

At the junction V is shortened by 2 bases and J by 5 bases; bases outside the gene matches: 7. Counted from cysteine to phenylalanine, this CDR3 has 17 amino acids. The sequence is cut down to CDR3 DNA, 51 bases in frame from base 1. CDR1 and CDR2 are drawn from the germline V gene: SNHLY, FYNNEI. Sequences were derived from peripheral blood, sampled on day 0 of AZD1222 vaccination. The rearranged chain carries TRBV2 and TRBJ2-2; a stretch of 11 junction bases matches TRBD1. This receptor was taken from an adult in good health. The DNA sequence follows: TGTGCCAGCAGTGAACGGACAGGGGGCCGTGGGACCGGGGAGCTGTTTTTT. Its amino acids are CASSERTGGRGTGELFF.